A few counts support the clone carrying this T cell receptor beta chain. This record comes from a study of T-cell reconstitution after alpha-beta-depleted transplantation in children. This CDR3 region has 18 residues. Preparation of the TCRbeta library was carried out with unique molecular identifiers. TCRdb ran MiXCR on the PCR reads and lists one entry per CDR3 protein. The sample records 450,000 to 600,000 distinct CDR3 sequences, around a third being singletons. Sequencing was performed on PBMCs from the stem cell graft donor, taken from the stem cell graft. The TCR comes from a human donor who donated a stem cell graft to a child with aplastic anemia. J is TRBJ1-6 and V is TRBV12-2. TRBV12-2 is classified as a pseudogene. CDR3 sequence: CASRLGSCRSAYNSPLHF. The DNA of the CDR3 is TGTGCAAGTCGCTTAGGGTCGTGCAGAAGCGCCTATAATTCACCCCTCCACTTT.